These 15 T cell receptor beta chains share one sample of origin, sequenced in a study of T-cell memory formation after mild COVID-19. MiXCR was run by TCRdb on the 5' RACE reads, yielding one entry per CDR3 protein. The sample has fewer than 650,000 distinct CDR3 sequences, less than 25% seen once; the top ten hold 7.5% to 9.5%. The sample was PBMCs or a T cell subset sorted from them (not recorded which). The receptors shown here come from an adult woman who had mild COVID-19 (a few samples of this study predate the infection). Cell type and time point are not known.

This clonotype was counted a few times. At one end, the junction sequence differs from germline, possibly due to a read error. The genes are TRBV7-7 and TRBJ2-5; 8 nucleotides line up with TRBD1. Per the germline V gene, CDR1 is SSHAT and CDR2 is FNYEAQ (reference sequence). The CDR3 length is 15 residues. In nucleotides, the CDR3 is TGTGCTAGCAGCCCAACAGGGGGTGTAGGGGAGACCCAGTACTTC. Its protein is CASSPTGGVGETQYF.

The rearrangement joins TRBV14 to TRBJ1-1; TRBD1 aligns across 7 bases. CDR3 length: 13 residues. Per the germline V gene, CDR1 is SGHDN and CDR2 is FVKESK. Germline trimming cut 8 bases from V and 0 bases from J; bases unmatched to any gene: 3. The CDR3 nucleotides are TGTGCCAGCGGCACAGGGGTGAACACTGAAGCTTTCTTT. Translated, it gives CASGTGVNTEAFF.

Turning to this clonotype: The junction and the germline gene differ at one end; a read error may be behind it. J is TRBJ2-4 and V is TRBV5-1; no reliable D call. The CDR3 consists of 13 residues. The germline V gene encodes CDR1 SGHRS and CDR2 YFSETQ. Written as DNA, the CDR3 is TGCGCCAGCAGCTTAGATGCCCCGGGCCCTCTCGTCTTC. Translated: CASSLDAPGPLVF.

The sample holds a few counts of this clonotype. The V and J genes are TRBV6-1 and TRBJ1-1, with 8 bases identical to TRBD1. CDR1 MNHNS and CDR2 SASEGT come from the germline V gene. The J segment lost 10 bases and the V segment lost 6 bases, leaving 7 bases of the junction unmatched. This CDR3 spans 12 amino acids. CDR3 in amino acids: CASSRTGLGAFF. In nucleotides, the CDR3 is TGTGCCAGCAGCCGGACAGGGCTAGGAGCTTTCTTT.

This clonotype showed up just a few times. The chain couples TRBV6-5 to TRBJ1-1, with D maybe TRBD1 (5 bases). V dropped 6 bases and J dropped 5 bases, with 10 bases sitting between them. This CDR3 region has 12 residues. Germline CDR1 MNHEY, CDR2 SVGAGI. Written as DNA, the CDR3 is TGTGCCAGCAGGAACGGGGGGACTGAAGCTTTCTTT. This translates into CASRNGGTEAFF.

This clonotype showed up just a few times. The chain joins TRBV7-2 to TRBJ1-2; 11 bases are shared with TRBD1. The CDR3 is made up of 15 amino acids. Germline V lookup: CDR1 SGHTA, CDR2 FQGNSA. Unmatched junction bases numbered 10, after V lost 11 bases and J lost 2 bases. Here the CDR3 DNA reads TGTGCCTGTCGGTACGGACAGGGGGCAAACTATGGCTACACCTTC. Protein sequence: CACRYGQGANYGYTF.

This clonotype has more than one count but fewer than ten. This chain uses TRBV29-1 with TRBJ2-6; D perhaps matches TRBD2 (5 bases). The CDR3 length is 14 residues. Germline lookup yields CDR1 SQVTM and CDR2 ANQGSEA. Trimming pared 4 bases from V and 5 bases from J, leaving 12 bases between. The CDR3 DNA sequence: TGCAGCGTTGCCGGGGTATCCAGGGCCAACGTCCTGACTTTC. It is translated as CSVAGVSRANVLTF.

There are a few counts of this clonotype. The gene calls are TRBV20-1 and TRBJ1-2; D gene unclear. Trimming shortened V by 3 bases and J by 0 bases, and 11 bases separated the two germline ends. The germline gives CDR1 DFQATT, CDR2 SNEGSKA (reference sequence). The CDR3 is 14 amino acids. The CDR3 loop is CSASSGEANYGYTF. As DNA, the CDR3 is TGCAGTGCTAGTTCCGGGGAAGCTAACTATGGCTACACCTTC.

V usage is TRBV2 and J usage is TRBJ2-1, with D perhaps matching TRBD2 (5 bases). V lost 6 bases and J lost 8, with 11 bases in between. The V gene's germline CDR1 is SNHLY and CDR2 FYNNEI. The CDR3 extends over 12 amino acids. CDR3 residues: CASSFLAHEQFF. For the CDR3, the DNA is TGTGCCAGCAGCTTTCTAGCCCATGAGCAGTTCTTC. Filled out from reference TRBV2 and TRBJ2-1, the complete variable domain reads EPEVTQTPSHQVTQMGQEVILRCVPISNHLYFYWYRQILGQKVEFLVSFYNNEISEKSEIFDDQFSVERPDGSNFTLKIRSTKLEDSAMYFCASSFLAHEQFFGPGTRLTVL.

The CDR3 region is CASSLVTGGRSEQFF. CDR3 nucleotide sequence: TGTGCCAGCAGCTTAGTTACGGGGGGGCGGAGTGAGCAGTTCTTC. The V gene is TRBV7-2, the J gene TRBJ2-1, with TRBD2 matching 8 bases. The V and J ends lost 1 base and 9 bases, in that order; junction bases with no gene match: 8. Germline V gives CDR1 SGHTA, CDR2 FQGNSA. The CDR3 is 15 amino acids.

The chain combines TRBV12-3 or TRBV12-4 with TRBJ2-3; 8 bases map to TRBD2. CDR3 length: 14 amino acids. Trimming at V came to 8 bases and at J to 1 base, leaving 5 bases not matched to a gene. For the CDR3, the DNA is TGTGCCAGCGCACGGGGGGGCCGCACAGATACGCAGTATTTT. As protein: CASARGGRTDTQYF.

This clonotype came up many times. The chain combines TRBV12-3 or TRBV12-4 with TRBJ2-3, with TRBD2 matching 8 bases. The CDR3 contains 17 residues. V lost 3 bases to trimming and J lost 4 bases; unmatched junction nucleotides: 12. CDR3 region: CASSFPPISGTADTQYF. Here the CDR3 DNA reads TGTGCCAGCAGTTTCCCTCCGATTAGCGGGACGGCAGATACGCAGTATTTT.

This clonotype was picked up a small number of times. The chain employs TRBV20-1 and TRBJ2-3, with 8 bases matching TRBD2. The CDR3 is 14 amino acids. The V gene's germline CDR1 is DFQATT and CDR2 SNEGSKA (reference sequence). With 4 bases clipped from V and 4 bases from J, the junction kept 7 bases outside the gene matches. The CDR3 loop is CSANPAGEPDTQYF. The CDR3 DNA follows: TGCAGTGCTAACCCAGCGGGAGAACCAGATACGCAGTATTTT.

The genes are TRBV24-1 and TRBJ2-7, with 12 bases that match TRBD2. With V trimmed by 3 bases and J by 6 bases, 8 bases remained unmatched. CDR1 KGHDR and CDR2 SFDVKD come from the germline V gene. The CDR3 runs 16 residues. CDR3 DNA sequence: TGTGCCACCAGTGATAGCCGACTAGCGGGAGTGGCCGAGCAGTACTTC. This codes for CATSDSRLAGVAEQYF.

The V gene is TRBV4-1, the J gene TRBJ2-3; TRBD2 agrees at 7 bases. The junction had 7 bases not matched to a gene; V was cut back by 3 bases and J by 1 base. CDR3 length equals 16 residues. Germline assignment: CDR1 MGHRA and CDR2 YSYEKL. This CDR3 reads CASSHYGTKRTDTQYF. Written as DNA, the CDR3 is TGCGCCAGCAGCCACTATGGGACTAAACGCACAGATACGCAGTATTTT.